Shown below are 6 T cell receptor beta chains from a single sample sequenced in a study of cytomegalovirus exposure and HLA in healthy donors. With 60 Vbeta and 13 Jbeta primers, the PCR was carried out. Some clones are missing from TCRdb's copy, which holds only in-frame ones; the method was immunoSEQ multiplex PCR. The table records more than 60,000 clones, 84% of them present only once. The source material was PBMCs. Source of these receptors: a man in his sixties or seventies in good health and CMV-seropositive.

This clone was counted between two and nine times. The chain couples TRBV5-1 to TRBJ2-7; TRBD1 aligns across 7 bases. CDR3 length: 16 amino acids. Germline CDR1 and CDR2: SGHRS and YFSETQ. J was trimmed by 4 bases and V by 4 bases; bases with no gene match: 14. This CDR3 reads CASSPLVGGAVYEQYF. The CDR3, as DNA: TGCGCCAGCAGCCCCTTGGTAGGGGGCGCGGTTTACGAGCAGTACTTC. Supplemented by reference TRBV5-1 and TRBJ2-7, the full variable domain reads KAGVTQTPRYLIKTRGQQVTLSCSPISGHRSVSWYQQTPGQGLQFLFEYFSETQRNKGNFPGRFSGRQFSNSRSEMNVSTLELGDSALYLCASSPLVGGAVYEQYFGPGTRLTVT.

The chain joins TRBV10-3 to TRBJ2-3, with TRBD2 matching over 8 bases. This CDR3 has 14 residues. The V and J ends lost 3 bases and 5 bases, in that order; junction bases with no gene match: 4. Germline V CDR1 and CDR2: ENHRY, SYGVKD. CDR3 region: CAISDVAGGDTQYF. CDR3 DNA sequence: TGTGCCATCAGTGATGTGGCGGGAGGAGATACGCAGTATTTT.

The J gene is TRBJ1-2, the V gene TRBV28; D not certain. Deletions cut 5 bases from V and 4 bases from J, with 11 bases between. Germline assignment: CDR1 MDHEN and CDR2 SYDVKM. This CDR3 has 13 amino acids. The CDR3 loop is CASSPAEPYGYTF. CDR3 nucleotide sequence: TGTGCCAGCAGTCCAGCGGAGCCCTATGGCTACACCTTC.

This sequence joins TRBV5-1 and TRBJ1-4, with 7 bases lining up with TRBD1. Germline CDR1 is SGHRS and CDR2 is YFSETQ. The CDR3 is 14 amino acids. The trim removed 0 bases at V and 8 bases at J, leaving 4 bases unmatched. The CDR3 DNA is TGCGCCAGCAGCTTGGGACAGGGTATGGAAAAACTGTTTTTT. Its translation is CASSLGQGMEKLFF.

The chain uses TRBV29-1 and TRBJ1-1; D is perhaps TRBD1 (6 bases). The V end lost 5 bases, the J end lost 0 bases, and 13 bases lay between the germline ends. Per germline, CDR1 SQVTM and CDR2 ANQGSEA. The CDR3 has 14 residues. CDR3 in DNA: TGCAGCGTTCCTTCGGGACACCTGAACACTGAAGCTTTCTTT. Protein product: CSVPSGHLNTEAFF.

The V gene is TRBV18, the J gene TRBJ2-3; possible D gene TRBD1, 6 bases. CDR3 size: 15 residues. Germline CDR1 reads KGHSH; CDR2 reads LQKENI. Trimming removed 8 bases from V and 3 bases from J, with 18 bases in between. Here the CDR3 reads CASTYVDSGTDTQYF. Here the CDR3 DNA reads TGTGCCAGCACCTACGTGGACAGTGGAACAGATACGCAGTATTTT.